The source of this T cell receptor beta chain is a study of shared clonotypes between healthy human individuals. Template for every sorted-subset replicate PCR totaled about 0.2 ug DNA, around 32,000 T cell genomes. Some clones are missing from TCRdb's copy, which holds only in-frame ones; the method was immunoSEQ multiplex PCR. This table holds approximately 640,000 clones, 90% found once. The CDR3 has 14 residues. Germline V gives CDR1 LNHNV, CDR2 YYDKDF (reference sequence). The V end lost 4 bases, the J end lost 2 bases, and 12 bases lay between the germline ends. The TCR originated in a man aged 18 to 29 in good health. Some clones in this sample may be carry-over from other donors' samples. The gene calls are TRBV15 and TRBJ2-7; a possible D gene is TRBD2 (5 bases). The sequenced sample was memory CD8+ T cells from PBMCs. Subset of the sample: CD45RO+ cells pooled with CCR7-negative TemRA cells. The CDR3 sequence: CATSKAEAPYEQYF. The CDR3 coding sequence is TGTGCCACCAGCAAAGCGGAGGCCCCCTACGAGCAGTACTTC.